The 8 T cell receptor beta chains below all came from one sample that was sequenced in a study of blood T cell repertoires in COVID-19 (dated by TCRdb to 2020 to 2022). Library method: the immunoSEQ multiplex PCR assay. In its TCRdb copy, this immuneACCESS table keeps in-frame sequences only and misses some clones. Where compared with another copy, unresolved V genes explain less than half of these, and the others have no known cause. This sample has 60,000 or so clones in its table, and approximately 81% of those were observed once. The top ten clones comprise roughly 13% of the sample. The sample consisted of peripheral blood. The origin of the receptors is a woman of 80 years or more with acute or convalescent COVID-19.

The chain recombines TRBV12-3 or TRBV12-4 with TRBJ2-1; TRBD2 agrees at 8 bases. J was trimmed by 10 bases and V by 5 bases; bases with no gene match: 7. This CDR3 is 13 amino acids long. The CDR3 region has the DNA TGTGCCAGCAGTCGGACTAGCTTGAGGGAGCAGTTCTTC. It encodes CASSRTSLREQFF.

The chain couples TRBV25-1 to TRBJ1-4, with D possibly matching TRBD1 (6 bases). V was shortened by 7 bases and J by 11 bases, with 14 bases between the two germline ends. Per the germline V gene, CDR1 is MGHDK and CDR2 is SYGVNS. The CDR3 loop spans 12 amino acids. CDR3 nucleotides: TGTGCCAGCACTACAGGGTCCGGGAAACTGTTTTTT. Protein sequence: CASTTGSGKLFF.

V and J are TRBV10-2 and TRBJ1-2; no definite D call. From germline, CDR1 is WSHSY and CDR2 SAAADI. The CDR3 extends over 13 amino acids. With 0 bases removed from V and 8 bases from J, the gap between germline ends came to 10 bases. The CDR3 sequence is CASSESIGGGYTF. The CDR3 nucleotides are TGCGCCAGCAGTGAGTCGATTGGAGGGGGCTACACCTTC.

The chain employs TRBV3-1 (or the pseudogene TRBV3-2) and TRBJ1-2; TRBD1 might be the D (5 bases). CDR1 is LGHDT and CDR2 is YNNKEL in the germline V gene (reference sequence). This CDR3 is built from 15 residues. Trimming took off 2 bases at V and 5 bases at J, with 15 bases between the two ends. CDR3 DNA: TGTGCCAGCAGCCAATCTGGACAACGGCTTTATGGCTACACCTTC. Translating gives CASSQSGQRLYGYTF.

The rearrangement uses TRBV11-2 and TRBJ2-2, with 7 bases fitting TRBD2. Germline values: CDR1 SGHAT, CDR2 FQNNGV. J gave up 1 base and V 5 bases, and 13 bases lay outside the gene matches. This CDR3 is built from 18 residues. DNA of the CDR3: TGTGCCAGCAGCCCCCTCGGGGGGTCGTGGGGGAACACCGGGGAGCTGTTTTTT. This sequence encodes CASSPLGGSWGNTGELFF.

The chain is built from TRBV5-8 and TRBJ2-7; D remains ambiguous. V was cut by 4 bases and J by 0 bases, with 14 bases left in between. The germline gives CDR1 SGHTS, CDR2 YDEGEE. The CDR3 consists of 15 residues. This CDR3 is CASSPRSRSSYEQYF. The CDR3 nucleotides are TGTGCCAGCAGCCCCAGGTCCCGGTCCTCCTACGAGCAGTACTTC. The whole variable domain, filled in from reference TRBV5-8 and TRBJ2-7, reads EAGVTQSPTHLIKTRGQQATLRCSPISGHTSVYWYQQALGLGLQFLLWYDEGEERNRGNFPPRFSGRQFPNYSSELNVNALELEDSALYLCASSPRSRSSYEQYFGPGTRLTVT.

This rearrangement joins TRBV3-1 (or the pseudogene TRBV3-2) to TRBJ1-1, with a weak D call TRBD1 (5 bases). Deletions cut 2 bases from V and 3 bases from J, with 13 bases between. CDR3 length equals 15 residues. The germline gives CDR1 LGHDT, CDR2 YNNKEL (reference sequence). DNA for the CDR3: TGTGCCAGCAGCCAACTCGGCAGGGTAGACACTGAAGCTTTCTTT. It encodes CASSQLGRVDTEAFF.

V usage is TRBV3-1 (or the pseudogene TRBV3-2) and J usage is TRBJ1-1, with D possibly matching TRBD1 (5 bases). V was trimmed by 4 bases and J by 5 bases, leaving 14 bases between them. There are 14 residues in the CDR3. Looked up from germline, CDR1 is LGHDT and CDR2 is YNNKEL (reference sequence). As DNA, the CDR3 is TGTGCCAGCAGCCCCATGGGGCTGGAAACTGAAGCTTTCTTT. Residues: CASSPMGLETEAFF.